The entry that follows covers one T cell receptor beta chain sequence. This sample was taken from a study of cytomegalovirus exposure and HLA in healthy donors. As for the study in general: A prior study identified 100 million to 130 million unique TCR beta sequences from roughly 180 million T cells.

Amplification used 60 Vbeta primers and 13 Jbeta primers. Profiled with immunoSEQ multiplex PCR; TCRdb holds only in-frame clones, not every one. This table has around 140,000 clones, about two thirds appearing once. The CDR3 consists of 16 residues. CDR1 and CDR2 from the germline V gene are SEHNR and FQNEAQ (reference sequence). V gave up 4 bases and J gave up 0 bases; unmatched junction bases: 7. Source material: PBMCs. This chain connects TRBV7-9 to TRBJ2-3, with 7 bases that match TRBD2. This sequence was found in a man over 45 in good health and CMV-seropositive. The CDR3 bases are TGTGCCAGCAGCTCCCCCTCGCGGGGGAGCACAGATACGCAGTATTTT. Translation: CASSSPSRGSTDTQYF. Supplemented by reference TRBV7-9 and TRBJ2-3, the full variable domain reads DTGVSQNPRHKITKRGQNVTFRCDPISEHNRLYWYRQTLGQGPEFLTYFQNEAQLEKSRLLSDRFSAERPKGSFSTLEIQRTEQGDSAMYLCASSSPSRGSTDTQYFGPGTRLTVL.